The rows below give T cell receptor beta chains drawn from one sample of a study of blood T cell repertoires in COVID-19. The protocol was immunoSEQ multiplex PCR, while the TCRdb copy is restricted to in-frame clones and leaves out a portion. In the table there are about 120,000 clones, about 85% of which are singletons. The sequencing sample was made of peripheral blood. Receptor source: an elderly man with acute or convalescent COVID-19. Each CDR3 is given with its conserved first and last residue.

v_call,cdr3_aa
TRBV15,CATSRDGGLVSPLHF
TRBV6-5,CASSRLLGESYTF
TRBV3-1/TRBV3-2,CASSQQQGRNNSPLHF
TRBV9,CASSVAAGFNEKLFF
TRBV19,CASSIEGTGGYYGYTF
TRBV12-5,CASGFKQGVIDWNTEAFF
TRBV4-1,CASSPRTGPEYGYTF
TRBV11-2,CASTPGVSRAGGYTF
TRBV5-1,CASSFEGTDTQYF
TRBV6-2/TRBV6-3,CASSRPSSPTSGSNEQFF
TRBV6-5,CASSLAGLSYNEQFF
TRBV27,CASSSGQGRETQYF
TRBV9,CASSPDYGPAEQYF
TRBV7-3,CASSPQVNTEAFF
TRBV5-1,CASSLGPTGYTF
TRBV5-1,CASSRGGVANEQFF
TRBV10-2,CASTPQGGFNGYTF
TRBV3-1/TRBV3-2,CASSLRGPVYGYTF
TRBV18,CASSPRTSGGAVPYEQYF
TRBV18,CASSPRRIEGTEAFF
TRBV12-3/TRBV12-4,CASRPDRPTIYF
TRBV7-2,CASSLLAGYTEAFF
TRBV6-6,CASTPWTATIWYF
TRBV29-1,CSVAQGNTNTEAFF
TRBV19,CASSIRINQPQHF
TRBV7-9,CASSSRQEGGYTF
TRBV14,CASSQGELVGFADTQYF
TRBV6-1,CASSERGPAGWVSDTQYF
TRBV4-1,CASSQDRGQGVMSGNQPQHF
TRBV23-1,CASSQSHADQPQHF
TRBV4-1,CASSLSGASTDTQYF
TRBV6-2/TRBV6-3,CASSRSGELFF
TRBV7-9,CASSRQGGDYGYTF
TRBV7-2,CASSLAGGPYNEQFF
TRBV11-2,CASSLGGAQETQYF
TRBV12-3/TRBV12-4,CASSWTDNQPQHF
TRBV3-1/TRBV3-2,CASSPRTGFNQPQHF
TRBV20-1,CSASSRSYNEQFF
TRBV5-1,CASSLGVGQSYSPLHF
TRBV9,CASSVVEGSGGFQFF
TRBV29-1,CSVEDWLAESYNEQFF
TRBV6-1,CASSALQGTLNSPLHF
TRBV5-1,CASSLDRDWNGYTF
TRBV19,CASSRQVPSSGNTIYF
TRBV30,CAWIGKGAGANVLTF
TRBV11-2,CASSSAGSNTPLHF
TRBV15,CATSSPYQPQHF
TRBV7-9,CASSLGDLSTDTQYF
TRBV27,CASSFGTGSYEQYF
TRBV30,CAWAGTGSYEQYF
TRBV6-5,CASTPGGGYGYTF
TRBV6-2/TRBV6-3,CASSYRTSGRDTDTQYF
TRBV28,CASRPGPYEQYF
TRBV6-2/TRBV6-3,CASSYRSETQYF
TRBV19,CASSIEGGGTEAFF